A selection of T cell receptor beta chains follows, all from one sample in a study of cytomegalovirus exposure and HLA in healthy donors. Libraries were prepared by immunoSEQ multiplex PCR; TCRdb keeps only in-frame clonotypes and omits some of them. The repertoire holds around 130,000 clones, with 50% to 80% as singletons. Sequencing input: PBMCs. These TCRs come from a woman between 40 and 55 years old in good health and CMV-seropositive. Both conserved end residues are part of each CDR3. The order of the fields is D gene, clone size, J gene, V gene, CDR3 DNA, CDR3 protein. A D gene is named only where the DNA matches it firmly. Only some rows state a clone size, as once, few, many or a class for expanded clones.

. few TRBJ2-2 TRBV10-3 TGTGCCATCAGTGACTATGCCGGGGAGCTGTTTTTT CAISDYAGELFF
. . TRBJ1-3 TRBV14 TGTGCCAGCAGCCAAGTCCGACAGGCCCACTCTGGAAACACCATATATTTT CASSQVRQAHSGNTIYF
. few TRBJ1-3 TRBV5-8 TGTGCCAGCAGCTTGGACCGCTTCGGTGGAAACACCATATATTTT CASSLDRFGGNTIYF
. . TRBJ2-5 TRBV5-5 TGTGCCAGCAGCTTTAGAGGGGAGACCCAGTACTTC CASSFRGETQYF
TRBD1 . TRBJ2-1 TRBV6-4 TGTGCCAGCAGTGGTGCCGCAGGGGGTTACAATGAGCAGTTCTTC CASSGAAGGYNEQFF
. few TRBJ1-6 TRBV30 TGTGCCTGGTCTCCGAACAGGGTCAGCTCCTATAATTCACCCCTCCACTTT CAWSPNRVSSYNSPLHF
. . TRBJ2-3 TRBV5-1 TGCGCCAGCAACGGGGGTCTCGGCGGCACAGATACGCAGTATTTT CASNGGLGGTDTQYF
. . TRBJ2-1 TRBV10-2 TGCGCCAGCAGTCGAGCCAATGAGCAGTTCTTC CASSRANEQFF
. . TRBJ1-1 TRBV5-1 TGCGCCAGCAGCTTGGCTGGAACAGGGTTGGACACTGAAGCTTTCTTT CASSLAGTGLDTEAFF
TRBD1 . TRBJ1-4 TRBV25-1 TGTGCCAGCAGTGAGGGGACAGGGGAGTTGGAAAAACTGTTTTTT CASSEGTGELEKLFF
. . TRBJ2-3 TRBV28 TGTGCCAGCGGACCCGGGGACTTAAACACAGATACGCAGTATTTT CASGPGDLNTDTQYF
. . TRBJ2-5 TRBV6-1 TGTGCCAGCCCCTCATCAACCGGAGTTCAGGAGACCCAGTACTTC CASPSSTGVQETQYF
TRBD1 few TRBJ2-1 TRBV5-1 TGCGCCAGCAGCCCGGGTTGGGGGACAGAGAACAATGAGCAGTTCTTC CASSPGWGTENNEQFF
. . TRBJ1-2 TRBV18 TGTGCCAGCTCACCTCCGGGACTTATCTATGGCTACACCTTC CASSPPGLIYGYTF
TRBD2 . TRBJ2-7 TRBV4-1 TGCGCCAGCAGCCAAGAAGCGGCAAGCGGGGGTATCTACGAGCAGTACTTC CASSQEAASGGIYEQYF
. . TRBJ1-1 TRBV11-2 TGTGCCAGCAGCTTAGAGGTGGGCGAAGCTTTCTTT CASSLEVGEAFF
. . TRBJ1-4 TRBV6-1 TGTGCCAGCAGCTCGGGGGGCGATTGGGAAAAACTGTTTTTT CASSSGGDWEKLFF
. . TRBJ2-7 TRBV27 TGTGCCAGCAGTCAGACTAGCTCCTACGAGCAGTACTTC CASSQTSSYEQYF
TRBD2 few TRBJ2-1 TRBV7-3 TGTGCCAGCAGCGTACCCGGACTAGCGGGAGCATCTCAGCAGTTCTTC CASSVPGLAGASQQFF
TRBD1 . TRBJ1-1 TRBV10-3 TGTGCCATCAGTCCCGGCCGGACAGGGGGGGAGAAGGGTGAAGCTTTCTTT CAISPGRTGGEKGEAFF
TRBD2 . TRBJ2-7 TRBV15 TGTGCCACCAGCTTTCTAAGCGGGAAGGTCTACGAGCAGTACTTC CATSFLSGKVYEQYF
TRBD1 . TRBJ2-7 TRBV18 TGTGCCAGCTCACCAGGGACAGGGTTTTACGAGCAGTACTTC CASSPGTGFYEQYF
TRBD1 . TRBJ1-2 TRBV6-1 TGTGCCAGTGACAGGGGGCTTAGCTATGGCTACACCTTC CASDRGLSYGYTF
. . TRBJ1-2 TRBV11-2 TGTGCCAGCAGCCGGACAGATTCAATCTATGGCTACACCTTC CASSRTDSIYGYTF
. . TRBJ2-6 TRBV7-9 TGTGCCAGCAACAGCCTCTCTGGGGCCAACGTCCTGACTTTC CASNSLSGANVLTF
TRBD1 once TRBJ2-7 TRBV13 TGTGCCAGCAGCTCGCCCCCCGGGACAGGATCCTACGAGCAGTACTTC CASSSPPGTGSYEQYF
. many TRBJ1-1 TRBV6-5 TGTGCCAGCAGGCGGGCACCCAACAAAGCTTTCTTT CASRRAPNKAFF
TRBD2 . TRBJ2-7 TRBV7-3 TGTGCCAGCAGCTTAATGGCGGGAGTATACGAGCAGTACTTC CASSLMAGVYEQYF
. once TRBJ2-7 TRBV23-1 TGCGCCAGCAGTCAAACCGCGTTGGGCGCGGGTTACGAGCAGTACTTC CASSQTALGAGYEQYF
TRBD2 . TRBJ2-2 TRBV5-1 TGCGCCAGCAGCTCGGGACTAGCGGGAACTTCCGGGGAGCTGTTTTTT CASSSGLAGTSGELFF
TRBD1 few TRBJ1-1 TRBV28 TGTGCCAGCACCTCAGGACAGGGGGGTACTGAAGCTTTCTTT CASTSGQGGTEAFF
. . TRBJ1-1 TRBV7-3 TGTGCCAGCAGCTTAGGCGGGAGCACTGAAGCTTTCTTT CASSLGGSTEAFF
TRBD2 . TRBJ2-1 TRBV5-8 TGTGCCAGCAGCTTGAATCGCGGGAGAAGATCCTACAATGAGCAGTTCTTC CASSLNRGRRSYNEQFF
TRBD1 . TRBJ1-6 TRBV7-2 TGTGCCAGCAGCGACAGGGACAGCGCACCCCTCCACTTT CASSDRDSAPLHF
. . TRBJ1-4 TRBV19 TGTGCCAGTAGCTCCAGGGGACGCCCAGAAAAACTGTTTTTT CASSSRGRPEKLFF
. . TRBJ1-4 TRBV30 TGTGCCTGGAGTGTACTTGATGAAAAACTGTTTTTT CAWSVLDEKLFF
TRBD2 . TRBJ2-5 TRBV27 TGTGCCAGCAGTTTGGTAGCGGGCGCACAAGAGACCCAGTACTTC CASSLVAGAQETQYF
TRBD2 . TRBJ2-3 TRBV6-6 TGTGCCAGCAGTTACGATGGGACTACCTACACAGATACGCAGTATTTT CASSYDGTTYTDTQYF
TRBD1 . TRBJ1-3 TRBV27 TGTGCCAGCAGTTTGTCCGGGACAGGAGGAAACACCATATATTTT CASSLSGTGGNTIYF